The 20 T cell receptor beta chains listed next were all sequenced from one sample in a study of early T cells in non-severe SARS-CoV-2 infection. A single record per CDR3 protein comes from TCRdb applying MiXCR to the 5' RACE reads. This repertoire shows some 82,000 distinct CDR3 sequences, approximately 12% found once; its top ten account for about 4.6%. The sample here was whole blood, taken at baseline. Receptors were obtained from an adult who was a healthcare worker with PCR-confirmed SARS-CoV-2 infection or an uninfected control (not recorded which).

This clonotype was seen a handful of times. The CDR3 nucleotides are TGTGCCAGTAGTCCACACGAGGCCAGCGGCTACAATGAGCAGTTCTTC. This encodes CASSPHEASGYNEQFF. This rearrangement joins TRBV19 to TRBJ2-1, with D perhaps matching TRBD2 (5 bases). Germline V CDR1 and CDR2: LNHDA, SQIVND (reference sequence). The CDR3 contains 16 residues. Trimming removed 5 bases from V and 3 bases from J, with 17 bases in between.

The gene calls are TRBV28 and TRBJ2-7; TRBD1 matches 9 bases. CDR3 length equals 14 residues. With V trimmed by 6 bases and J by 3 bases, 6 bases remained unmatched. Germline CDR1 MDHEN, CDR2 SYDVKM. The CDR3 region is CASRPPGQGYEQYF. The CDR3 region has the DNA TGTGCCAGCAGACCACCGGGACAGGGCTACGAGCAGTACTTC.

The V and J genes are TRBV7-2 and TRBJ1-2; D is unclear. Germline V CDR1 and CDR2: SGHTA, FQGNSA. The CDR3 consists of 13 residues. V gave up 5 bases and J gave up 4 bases, with 11 bases separating them. The CDR3 here is CASSHPVGYGYTF. The DNA of the CDR3 is TGTGCCAGCAGCCATCCGGTCGGCTATGGCTACACCTTC. Variable domain in full (rest from reference TRBV7-2 and TRBJ1-2): GAGVSQSPSNKVTEKGKDVELRCDPISGHTALYWYRQSLGQGLEFLIYFQGNSAPDKSGLPSDRFSAERTGGSVSTLTIQRTQQEDSAVYLCASSHPVGYGYTFGSGTRLTVV.

This clonotype was seen at least ten times. The chain uses TRBV12-3 or TRBV12-4 and TRBJ1-1, with D maybe TRBD1 (6 bases). V lost 6 bases, J lost 0 bases, and 17 bases lay in between. CDR3 length: 16 residues. CDR3 amino acids: CASSPDRAILNTEAFF. CDR3 in DNA: TGTGCCAGCAGCCCGGACAGAGCAATACTGAACACTGAAGCTTTCTTT.

This clonotype was detected only a few times. The chain joins TRBV7-2 to TRBJ1-2; no definite D call. V lost 5 bases, J lost 2 bases, and 12 bases lay in between. This CDR3 has 14 residues. Germline loops: CDR1 SGHTA, CDR2 FQGNSA. As DNA, the CDR3 is TGTGCCAGCAGCACCGGGAGCCTAAACTATGGCTACACCTTC. It specifies CASSTGSLNYGYTF.

This clonotype has ten or more counts. J is TRBJ1-1 and V is TRBV29-1; D not resolved. This CDR3 is 13 amino acids long. V shed 7 bases and J shed 0 bases, with 12 bases lying between them. Per the germline V gene, CDR1 is SQVTM and CDR2 is ANQGSEA. This CDR3 is CSAAGLLNTEAFF. In DNA form, the CDR3 reads TGCAGCGCCGCGGGCCTCCTGAACACTGAAGCTTTCTTT. Using reference TRBV29-1 and TRBJ1-1 for the parts outside the CDR3, the full variable domain is SAVISQKPSRDICQRGTSLTIQCQVDSQVTMMFWYRQQPGQSLTLIATANQGSEATYESGFVIDKFPISRPNLTFSTLTVSNMSPEDSSIYLCSAAGLLNTEAFFGQGTRLTVV.

This sequence joins TRBV29-1 and TRBJ2-1, with a possible D match to TRBD2 (6 bases). V lost 5 bases and J lost 6, with 11 bases in between. Germline V gives CDR1 SQVTM, CDR2 ANQGSEA. The CDR3 has 12 residues. CDR3 residues: CSVLRGLNEQFF. CDR3 DNA sequence: TGCAGCGTTCTTAGGGGACTCAATGAGCAGTTCTTC.

This rearrangement joins TRBV5-6 to TRBJ2-5; weak D call: TRBD2 (6 bases). The CDR3 covers 14 residues. V lost 4 bases, J lost 0 bases, and 10 bases lay in between. Germline CDR1 is SGHDT and CDR2 is YYEEEE. This CDR3 reads CASSGAGNQETQYF. In nucleotides, the CDR3 is TGTGCCAGCAGCGGAGCGGGTAACCAAGAGACCCAGTACTTC.

This clonotype was seen a few times. The V gene is TRBV10-3, the J gene TRBJ2-6, with TRBD1 matching over 9 bases. Germline V gives CDR1 ENHRY, CDR2 SYGVKD. The CDR3 covers 17 residues. V lost 7 bases to trimming and J lost 0 bases; unmatched junction nucleotides: 7. The CDR3 sequence is CAITRDRASSGANVLTF. CDR3 nucleotide sequence: TGTGCCATCACCCGGGACAGGGCGTCCTCTGGGGCCAACGTCCTGACTTTC.

This clonotype was counted only a few times. The V gene is TRBV28, the J gene TRBJ2-3, with D unclear. V was clipped by 6 bases and J by 0 bases, with 13 bases between them. Looked up from germline, CDR1 is MDHEN and CDR2 is SYDVKM. There are 15 residues in the CDR3. Here the CDR3 reads CASSRPQTSTDTQYF. For the CDR3, the DNA is TGTGCCAGCAGCCGACCGCAGACTAGCACAGATACGCAGTATTTT.

The chain links TRBV28 to TRBJ1-1; 7 bases are a match to TRBD1. V gave up 2 bases and J gave up 4 bases; unmatched junction bases: 7. Germline CDR1 is MDHEN and CDR2 is SYDVKM. The CDR3 sequence is 15 residues long. CDR3: CASSLRGGEATEAFF. The CDR3 coding sequence is TGTGCCAGCAGTTTACGAGGGGGCGAGGCCACTGAAGCTTTCTTT.

This clonotype came up a few times. The chain links TRBV29-1 to TRBJ2-5; 7 positions match TRBD1. CDR1 and CDR2 from the germline V gene are SQVTM and ANQGSEA. This CDR3 has 14 residues. The V gene end was trimmed by 4 bases and the J gene end by 4 bases; junction bases not matched to a gene: 9. DNA for the CDR3: TGCAGCGTTGCCTTGACAGGGAAGGGAGAGACCCAGTACTTC. Translating it yields CSVALTGKGETQYF.

This clonotype was counted many times. The chain joins TRBV5-4 to TRBJ2-3, with D unclear. The CDR3 loop spans 14 amino acids. Germline-derived CDR1 and CDR2 are SGHNT and YYREEE (reference sequence). Between the trimmed V and J ends, which lost 0 bases and 4 bases, there was a span of 9 bases. The CDR3 DNA sequence: TGTGCCAGCAGCTTGGCGCGGTCGTCAGATACGCAGTATTTT. Its translation: CASSLARSSDTQYF.

This rearrangement joins TRBV24-1 to TRBJ2-1, with 8 bases aligning to TRBD1. CDR1 is KGHDR, CDR2 SFDVKD, per germline. The junction had 10 bases not matched to a gene; V was cut back by 6 bases and J by 7 bases. CDR3 length equals 15 residues. CDR3 DNA: TGTGCCACCAGTCCGGGACAGGCTGGTGGGAATGAGCAGTTCTTC. This gives the protein CATSPGQAGGNEQFF.

This clonotype was seen ten or more times. This chain links TRBV27 with TRBJ1-2; 10 bases map to TRBD1. Germline lookup yields CDR1 MNHEY and CDR2 SMNVEV (reference sequence). The CDR3 contains 18 residues. V was clipped by 5 bases and J by 3 bases; unmatched bases: 15. CDR3 nucleotides: TGTGCCAGCAGTCCGCGGGACAGGGGAATATTGACCCACTATGGCTACACCTTC. This sequence encodes CASSPRDRGILTHYGYTF.

This rearrangement joins TRBV28 to TRBJ2-1, with TRBD2 matching 13 bases. With V trimmed by 6 bases and J by 7 bases, 9 bases remained unmatched. CDR1 MDHEN and CDR2 SYDVKM come from the germline V gene. The length of the CDR3 is 16 residues. The CDR3 sequence: CASSHAGLAGVNEQFF. CDR3 sequence (DNA): TGTGCCAGCAGCCACGCAGGACTAGCGGGAGTTAATGAGCAGTTCTTC. Full variable domain (missing parts from reference TRBV28 and TRBJ2-1): DVKVTQSSRYLVKRTGEKVFLECVQDMDHENMFWYRQDPGLGLRLIYFSYDVKMKEKGDIPEGYSVSREKKERFSLILESASTNQTSMYLCASSHAGLAGVNEQFFGPGTRLTVL.

The chain combines TRBV12-3 or TRBV12-4 with TRBJ2-5; 9 bases align to TRBD1. This CDR3 has 15 amino acids. After removal of 5 bases from V and 5 bases from J, the junction contained 9 bases not matched to a gene. CDR3 protein: CASSERTGVVETQYF. CDR3 coding DNA: TGTGCCAGCAGTGAGCGGACAGGGGTCGTGGAGACCCAGTACTTC.

This sequence joins TRBV30 and TRBJ1-1; D ambiguous. V was cut by 1 base and J by 4 bases, with 4 bases left in between. CDR3 length: 11 residues. Germline V gene sequence: CDR1 GTSNPN, CDR2 SVGIG (reference sequence). DNA of the CDR3: TGTGCCTGGAGTGCCCTCACTGAAGCTTTCTTT. Its protein product is CAWSALTEAFF.

This chain connects TRBV2 to TRBJ1-2; D is ambiguous. The CDR3 covers 14 residues. Deletions cut 7 bases from V and 1 base from J, with 13 bases between. Germline CDR1 and CDR2: SNHLY and FYNNEI. CDR3 coding DNA: TGTGCCAGCACGGTAGAGGCGTATAACTATGGCTACACCTTC. Translation gives CASTVEAYNYGYTF.

This clonotype has more than one count but fewer than ten. The chain carries TRBV18 and TRBJ2-5, with D possibly TRBD2 on 5 matching bases. The V gene's germline CDR1 is KGHSH and CDR2 LQKENI. CDR3 length: 15 amino acids. V was trimmed by 1 base and J by 3 bases, leaving 12 bases between them. The CDR3 spells CASSPRPGVEETQYF. The DNA for the CDR3 is TGTGCCAGCTCACCACGGCCCGGGGTGGAAGAGACCCAGTACTTC. The whole variable domain, filled in from reference TRBV18 and TRBJ2-5, reads NAGVMQNPRHLVRRRGQEARLRCSPMKGHSHVYWYRQLPEEGLKFMVYLQKENIIDESGMPKERFSAEFPKEGPSILRIQQVVRGDSAAYFCASSPRPGVEETQYFGPGTRLLVL.